This passage covers 8 T cell receptor beta chains from one sample sequenced in a study of identical twins. TCRdb reanalysed the 5' RACE reads using MiXCR and keeps one entry per CDR3 protein. Found here are some 1,600,000 distinct CDR3 sequences, about 32% of them singletons; the top ten hold over 0.25%. Material for sequencing was cord blood. The receptors here all came from a newborn girl in good health.

J is TRBJ2-1 and V is TRBV7-8, with D tentatively TRBD2 (6 bases). Per the germline V gene, CDR1 is SGHVS and CDR2 is FQNEAQ. V gave up 1 base and J gave up 8 bases, with 18 bases separating them. This CDR3 has 16 residues. CDR3 DNA sequence: TGTGCCAGCAGCTTAGGAAGACTAGGGGCGTCTTATGAGCAGTTCTTC. This translates into CASSLGRLGASYEQFF.

The J gene is TRBJ2-2, the V gene TRBV28, with TRBD1 matching 12 bases. The junction had 5 bases not matched to a gene; V was cut back by 3 bases and J by 6 bases. The germline gives CDR1 MDHEN, CDR2 SYDVKM. The CDR3 has 16 residues. CDR3: CASSFRDRGLAGELFF. The DNA of the CDR3 is TGTGCCAGCAGTTTCCGGGACAGGGGGCTTGCCGGGGAGCTGTTTTTT. Combining the CDR3 with reference TRBV28 and TRBJ2-2 gives the whole variable domain DVKVTQSSRYLVKRTGEKVFLECVQDMDHENMFWYRQDPGLGLRLIYFSYDVKMKEKGDIPEGYSVSREKKERFSLILESASTNQTSMYLCASSFRDRGLAGELFFGEGSRLTVL.

The V and J genes are TRBV4-1 and TRBJ1-2, with 7 bases lining up with TRBD1. Unmatched junction bases numbered 7, after V lost 4 bases and J lost 8 bases. CDR1 and CDR2 (germline): MGHRA, YSYEKL. The CDR3 runs to 13 residues. The CDR3 region has the DNA TGCGCCAGCAGCCCCCAGACAGGGATCGGCTACACCTTC. Translated: CASSPQTGIGYTF.

This chain uses TRBV7-9 with TRBJ2-1, with no clear D. The germline V gene encodes CDR1 SEHNR and CDR2 FQNEAQ (reference sequence). This CDR3 region has 13 residues. Trimming shortened V by 2 bases and J by 5 bases, and 7 bases separated the two germline ends. The CDR3 DNA sequence: TGTGCCAGCAGCTTATTTCGGCACAATGAGCAGTTCTTC. Translation gives CASSLFRHNEQFF.

This sequence joins TRBV18 and TRBJ2-1; perhaps TRBD2 as D (5 bases). V lost 0 bases, J lost 4 bases, and 10 bases lay in between. This CDR3 is 15 amino acids long. Germline V CDR1 and CDR2: KGHSH, LQKENI. This CDR3 is CASSPPGNSYNEQFF. The CDR3 bases are TGTGCCAGCTCACCACCCGGGAATTCTTACAATGAGCAGTTCTTC.

Of note for this clonotype: Its ends do not fully match the called genes, so a read error is possible. This sequence joins TRBV6-6 and TRBJ1-4, with TRBD1 matching 7 bases. Germline V gene sequence: CDR1 MNHNY, CDR2 SVGAGI (reference sequence). This CDR3 region has 14 residues. The CDR3 nucleotides are TGTGCCAGCAGGCTTGACAGGGTGGGAGAAAAACTGCTTTTT. It yields the protein CASRLDRVGEKLLF.

This clonotype has only a few counts. The chain employs TRBV19 and TRBJ1-2; 7 bases agree with TRBD1. Germline values: CDR1 LNHDA, CDR2 SQIVND (reference sequence). The CDR3 loop spans 15 amino acids. The junction had 15 bases not matched to a gene; V was cut back by 6 bases and J by 8 bases. The CDR3 sequence is CASRLTGTDLSGYTF. Here the CDR3 DNA reads TGTGCCAGTAGACTGACCGGGACAGACTTGAGCGGCTACACCTTC.

This chain uses TRBV15 with TRBJ1-1; no clear D. The germline CDR1 and CDR2 sequences are LNHNV and YYDKDF (reference sequence). CDR3 length: 15 residues. The V end lost 0 bases, the J end lost 3 bases, and 11 bases lay between the germline ends. CDR3 residues: CATSRDVQRHTEAFF. Written as DNA, the CDR3 is TGTGCCACCAGCAGAGATGTACAAAGGCACACTGAAGCTTTCTTT.